The clone carrying this TCR beta chain was observed a handful of times. Its antigen is still unknown. Sequencing used immunoSEQ multiplex PCR; TCRdb keeps in-frame clones, though not all of them. The table includes around 78,000 clones, over 75% detected once. The study sampled blood at baseline, cycle 4 day 1, and cycle 7 day 1. These data are taken from a study of OX40 agonist ivuxolimab in advanced cancers. Study context: Patient treatment consisted of intravenous ivuxolimab administration every 2 weeks at 0.01 to 10 mg/kg.

The CDR3 is 14 residues long. CDR1 is SNHLY and CDR2 is FYNNEI in the germline V gene. J gave up 1 base and V 5 bases, and 2 bases lay outside the gene matches. The study's findings and limits: Among the lowest peripheral clonal expansion occurred in 0.1-3.0 mg/kg partial responders.

This TCR came from an adult with an advanced solid tumor such as melanoma, head and neck, liver or kidney cancer. The gene calls are TRBV2 and TRBJ1-1; 9 positions match TRBD1. The sample consisted of CD4+ or CD8+ T cells sorted from blood, taken in a trial of the OX40 agonist ivuxolimab. CDR3 protein: CASSKGQGNTEAFF. The CDR3 DNA sequence: TGTGCCAGCAGTAAGGGACAGGGGAACACTGAAGCTTTCTTT.